Following are 5 T cell receptor beta chains from one sample sequenced in a study of blood T cell repertoires in COVID-19. Clones were read by immunoSEQ multiplex PCR, and TCRdb kept only the in-frame ones, dropping some. Seen here are approximately 180,000 clones, 70% to 90% observed once, and the top ten hold 4% to 5.5%. The source material was peripheral blood. These receptors came from a human donor in a cohort sampled during active COVID-19.

The chain links TRBV9 to TRBJ1-3; tentative D call: TRBD1 (5 bases). The CDR3 extends over 17 amino acids. Germline CDR1 SGDLS, CDR2 YYNGEE. V gave up 0 bases and J gave up 0 bases, with 13 bases separating them. The CDR3 bases are TGTGCCAGCAGCGTAGGTCCTGCAGGGAACTCTGGAAACACCATATATTTT. It translates to CASSVGPAGNSGNTIYF.

The chain joins TRBV5-5 to TRBJ1-1; D not resolved. Trimming stripped 7 bases from V and 1 base from J, with 11 bases between. The CDR3 has 13 amino acids. The V gene's germline CDR1 is SGHKS and CDR2 YYEKEE (reference sequence). The CDR3, as DNA: TGTGCCAGCTTGAAAGCCGGGAACACTGAAGCTTTCTTT. Protein: CASLKAGNTEAFF.

The rearrangement links TRBV7-9 to TRBJ2-1; 7 bases map to TRBD2. Germline CDR1 reads SEHNR; CDR2 reads FQNEAQ (reference sequence). With 0 bases clipped from V and 7 bases from J, the junction kept 6 bases outside the gene matches. CDR3 length: 15 residues. CDR3 DNA sequence: TGTGCCAGCAGCTTAGCAGGACTAGGGACTAATGAGCAGTTCTTC. Amino acids: CASSLAGLGTNEQFF.

This sequence joins TRBV6-2 or TRBV6-3 and TRBJ2-5, with 9 bases aligning to TRBD1. The CDR3 is 16 residues long. CDR1 MNHEY and CDR2 SVGEGT come from the germline V gene. Trimming cost V 4 bases and J 4 bases; bases outside gene matches: 10. CDR3 in amino acids: CASSSRGGTGRETQYF. As DNA, the CDR3 is TGTGCCAGCAGTTCGCGTGGCGGGACAGGGAGAGAGACCCAGTACTTC.

This chain links TRBV28 with TRBJ2-7, with 8 bases matching TRBD2. CDR3 length: 12 residues. Germline V gene sequence: CDR1 MDHEN, CDR2 SYDVKM. V trimming: 3 bases; J trimming: 11 bases; junction bases outside the gene matches: 6. The CDR3 spells CASSFRAGDEYF. In DNA, the CDR3 is TGTGCCAGCAGTTTCCGAGCGGGAGACGAGTACTTC.